These 7 T cell receptor beta chains were all obtained from the same sample, sequenced in a study of blood T cell repertoires in COVID-19. TCRdb's copy holds only in-frame clones and misses some; the assay was immunoSEQ multiplex PCR. The sample yields over 150,000 clones, 88% seen once. Sequenced input: peripheral blood. These receptors were obtained from a man in his fifties or sixties who had recovered from COVID-19.

The J gene is TRBJ2-2, the V gene TRBV9; D is undetermined. In germline, CDR1 is SGDLS, CDR2 YYNGEE. This CDR3 is 17 amino acids long. V lost 0 bases and J 1 base, leaving 13 bases between the germline ends. The CDR3 DNA is TGTGCCAGCAGCGTAGAGTTGAGGATCGGGAACACCGGGGAGCTGTTTTTT. The encoded protein is CASSVELRIGNTGELFF.

The CDR3 nucleotides are TGTGCCATCAGTGATGGCAGTCAGACCCAGTACTTC. Amino acids: CAISDGSQTQYF. The chain is built from TRBV10-3 and TRBJ2-5, with D hard to call. There are 12 residues in the CDR3. The V end lost 3 bases, the J end lost 6 bases, and 8 bases lay between the germline ends. The germline V gene encodes CDR1 ENHRY and CDR2 SYGVKD.

The chain has TRBV2 and TRBJ1-2; D might be TRBD1 (6 bases). In germline, CDR1 is SNHLY, CDR2 FYNNEI. The V and J ends lost 8 bases and 8 bases respectively, with 18 bases between them. The CDR3 is 13 residues long. CDR3 region: CASEGGARSGYTF. The CDR3 bases are TGTGCCAGCGAGGGGGGGGCGAGGAGCGGCTACACCTTC.

The V call is TRBV28, the J call TRBJ1-5; 9 nucleotides align to TRBD1. Germline assignment: CDR1 MDHEN and CDR2 SYDVKM. This CDR3 spans 16 amino acids. J lost 9 bases, V lost 2 bases, and 11 bases had no gene match. The CDR3: CASSLGTGGVTRPQHF. CDR3 nucleotide sequence: TGTGCCAGCAGTTTAGGCACAGGGGGCGTAACTAGGCCCCAGCATTTT.

With respect to this clone: One junction end does not reproduce the germline sequence, and a read error may be involved. The chain is built from TRBV6-4 and TRBJ2-5, with 7 bases fitting TRBD2. Germline CDR1 is MRHNA and CDR2 is SNTAGT. The CDR3 is made up of 14 amino acids. The CDR3 region is CASRAAGPQGTQYF. The CDR3 DNA is TGTGCCAGCAGGGCAGCGGGACCGCAAGGGACCCAGTACTTC.

The chain joins TRBV29-1 to TRBJ2-5; D unresolved. Germline V gene lookup returns CDR1 SQVTM and CDR2 ANQGSEA. The V gene lost 3 bases and the J gene lost 1 base, with 12 bases spanning the gap. This CDR3 spans 14 amino acids. The CDR3 spells CSVEILGAQETQYF. The CDR3 DNA sequence: TGCAGCGTTGAGATTCTGGGCGCCCAAGAGACCCAGTACTTC.

The chain joins TRBV2 to TRBJ2-7, with a tentative D call TRBD1 (5 bases). The CDR3 consists of 12 residues. Trimming pared 3 bases from V and 3 bases from J, leaving 6 bases between. Germline lookup yields CDR1 SNHLY and CDR2 FYNNEI. The CDR3 sequence is CASSETDYEQYF. The CDR3 bases are TGTGCCAGCAGTGAGACAGACTACGAGCAGTACTTC.